Below, 9 T cell receptor beta chains from the same sample are listed, as sequenced in a study of blood T cell repertoires in COVID-19. Generated by immunoSEQ multiplex PCR, the TCRdb table keeps only in-frame clones and is missing some. The table has about 290,000 clones, 85% seen once. Sequencing was performed on peripheral blood. These receptors were collected from a woman between 45 and 60 years old with active or convalescent COVID-19.

J is TRBJ2-3 and V is TRBV6-5; D remains ambiguous. The CDR3 covers 14 residues. Germline V gene sequence: CDR1 MNHEY, CDR2 SVGAGI. The V gene lost 7 bases and the J gene lost 1 base, with 12 bases spanning the gap. In nucleotides, the CDR3 is TGTGCCAGCAAGAGAACCCCCCGCACAGATACGCAGTATTTT. This gives the protein CASKRTPRTDTQYF.

This chain uses TRBV9 with TRBJ2-3, with TRBD2 matching over 8 bases. The V gene's germline CDR1 is SGDLS and CDR2 YYNGEE. CDR3 length equals 15 residues. With V trimmed by 0 bases and J by 4 bases, 4 bases remained unmatched. As DNA, the CDR3 is TGTGCCAGCAGCGTAGAAGCGGGAGTGGCAGATACGCAGTATTTT. Translating it yields CASSVEAGVADTQYF. The complete variable domain, with remaining parts taken from reference TRBV9 and TRBJ2-3, reads DSGVTQTPKHLITATGQRVTLRCSPRSGDLSVYWYQQSLDQGLQFLIQYYNGEERAKGNILERFSAQQFPDLHSELNLSSLELGDSALYFCASSVEAGVADTQYFGPGTRLTVL.

This chain connects TRBV25-1 to TRBJ2-1; D not certain. The V and J ends lost 3 bases and 8 bases respectively, with 5 bases between them. CDR1 MGHDK and CDR2 SYGVNS come from the germline V gene. The CDR3 contains 11 residues. In nucleotides, the CDR3 is TGTGCCAGCAGTGATAGAGATGAGCAGTTCTTC. It yields the protein CASSDRDEQFF.

This clone was seen once. The V call is TRBV12-5, the J call TRBJ2-4; the D gene is possibly TRBD1 (6 bases). The V gene's germline CDR1 is LGHNT and CDR2 FRNRAP. The CDR3 length is 14 residues. The ends were cut back, 7 bases at V and 1 base at J, with 11 bases in the middle. The CDR3 region is CASALDRAKNIQYF. In DNA, the CDR3 is TGTGCTAGTGCCCTAGACAGGGCCAAAAACATTCAGTACTTC.

The chain links TRBV20-1 to TRBJ2-5, with D possibly TRBD2 on 7 matching bases. Germline CDR1 and CDR2: DFQATT and SNEGSKA (reference sequence). Trimming took 3 bases from V and 4 from J, leaving 12 bases between them. The length of the CDR3 is 13 residues. CDR3 in DNA: TGCAGTGCTAGTAGTAGGGGGGGAGAGACCCAGTACTTC. This encodes CSASSRGGETQYF.

V is TRBV15 and J is TRBJ2-7; D may be TRBD1 (5 bases). CDR1 is LNHNV and CDR2 is YYDKDF in the germline V gene (reference sequence). This CDR3 region has 13 residues. V gave up 9 bases and J gave up 2 bases, with 14 bases separating them. This CDR3 reads CATGNLGAYEQYF. The CDR3 DNA is TGTGCCACTGGCAATTTAGGGGCCTACGAGCAGTACTTC.

The CDR3 region has the DNA TGTGCCAGCAGTTTAAGGGGGGGAACCTACGAGCAGTACTTC. Translated: CASSLRGGTYEQYF. The V and J genes are TRBV28 and TRBJ2-7, with a weak D call TRBD2 (7 bases). The CDR3 is made up of 14 amino acids. Trimming took off 2 bases at V and 2 bases at J, with 10 bases between the two ends. Germline loops: CDR1 MDHEN, CDR2 SYDVKM.

The chain recombines TRBV7-7 with TRBJ2-5; TRBD2 matches at 11 bases. The CDR3 contains 15 residues. Germline CDR1 SSHAT, CDR2 FNYEAQ (reference sequence). With 5 bases clipped from V and 4 bases from J, the junction kept 6 bases outside the gene matches. The DNA of the CDR3 is TGTGCCAGCAGCCCTCTAGCGGGAGGCCTAGAGACCCAGTACTTC. It specifies CASSPLAGGLETQYF.

The J gene is TRBJ2-7, the V gene TRBV18; D may be TRBD1 (5 bases). Deletions cut 3 bases from V and 2 bases from J, with 11 bases between. This CDR3 comprises 14 residues. CDR1 is KGHSH, CDR2 LQKENI, per germline. The CDR3 region is CASSPNKGPYEQYF. CDR3 DNA sequence: TGTGCCAGCTCACCGAATAAGGGGCCCTACGAGCAGTACTTC. The complete variable domain, with remaining parts taken from reference TRBV18 and TRBJ2-7, reads NAGVMQNPRHLVRRRGQEARLRCSPMKGHSHVYWYRQLPEEGLKFMVYLQKENIIDESGMPKERFSAEFPKEGPSILRIQQVVRGDSAAYFCASSPNKGPYEQYFGPGTRLTVT.